These T cell receptor beta chains were read from a single sample in a study of Ad26.COV2.S vaccination and SARS-CoV-2 variants. Using immunoSEQ multiplex PCR, the repertoire was profiled, and TCRdb retains in-frame clones only, with some absent. The table has about 320,000 clones, 86% seen once. This specimen was peripheral blood, taken in a trial of Ad26.COV2.S vaccine versus placebo. The source of these receptors is a person between 18 and 59 years old who received the Ad26.COV2.S COVID-19 vaccine or a placebo. Both conserved end residues are trimmed from each CDR3.

v_call cdr3_aa
TRBV7-9 ASSIKQGYTEAF
TRBV18 ASSPNRDDEQY
TRBV6-2/TRBV6-3 ASSSLMKTSEDTQY
TRBV9 ASSVSGGHYNEQF
TRBV7-8 ASSFPTAGGQETQY
TRBV21-1 ASRTPDRVGTEAF
TRBV6-5 ASSYGPSGGSYEQY
TRBV4-1 ASSLTSSRDSPNYGYT
TRBV5-1 ASRHGQGVRNEQF
TRBV7-6 ASSSLTGNTDTQY
TRBV5-6 ASSLGGTTNYGYT
TRBV9 ASSVGVNNQPQH
TRBV5-1 ASSLDLSKTGTDTQY
TRBV4-1 ASSQDPGYQPQH
TRBV30 AWKTVGKLF
TRBV19 ASSIRLGDLSYT
TRBV5-1 ASRYDSSNQPQH
TRBV5-5 ASSLEGDRPTDTQY
TRBV3-1/TRBV3-2 ASGRQGVDEQY
TRBV4-1 ASSQVGKANYGYT
TRBV6-2/TRBV6-3 ASTPRGLDEAF
TRBV4-3 ASSLKGLAGGGRTDTQY
TRBV7-3 ASSQEPGLGLIEQF
TRBV7-2 ASSPRAGGTGELF
TRBV4-3 ASSQLQGAGGYT
TRBV6-6 ASSYPRGGSPQH
TRBV5-4 ASRPRTGAINSPLH
TRBV18 ASSPLAASYNEQF
TRBV19 ASSTGDYGYT
TRBV5-1 ASSLGDRGLDGYT
TRBV18 ASSPPHTGELF
TRBV18 ASSPGRNTGELF
TRBV7-9 ASSLGETEAF
TRBV5-1 ASARGTDTQY
TRBV5-4 ASRPSGGNPETQY
TRBV27 ARDSDREDGYT
TRBV19 ASRAGDRIPSSYEQY
TRBV19 ASSVGLAVSYNEQF
TRBV5-4 ASSLGWGGRVYGYT
TRBV6-1 ASSEYPPGTIGYEQY
TRBV6-1 ASSEASGGANEQF
TRBV2 ASSERWGGYT
TRBV18 ASSGTGSNQPQH
TRBV5-1 ASTPGGQPSSYEQY
TRBV7-9 ASSFEGAYGEKLF
TRBV7-9 ASSLVVQGNGYT
TRBV6-2/TRBV6-3 ASSFLGDTQY
TRBV18 ASSPPTLLHEQF